The following is a TCR beta chain sequence with its context. Methods used by the authors: Quantification of nucleated cells was approximated via reference gene primer amplification. TCRdb's copy holds only in-frame clones and misses some; the assay was immunoSEQ multiplex PCR. Clonal size and the V and J genes are those of that table, whereas D and trimming came from the DNA. The sample has approximately 250,000 clones, 88% seen once. The data belong to a study of blood T cell repertoires in COVID-19. About the study: Nucleic acid was either cDNA or gDNA, and it came from T cells, B-cell-depleted T cells, or PBMCs.

Between the trimmed V and J ends, which lost 0 bases and 8 bases, there was a span of 16 bases. Per germline, CDR1 LGHDT and CDR2 YNNKEL (reference sequence). The CDR3 totals 15 residues. Participants, about 18 to 90 years old, spanned 25 or so US areas. Recovered participants had two consecutive negative NP/OP PCR tests, healthcare professional clearance, or symptom resolution. Sequenced sample: PBMCs or T cells enriched from blood (not recorded which). This TCR came from a woman aged 30 to 39 who had recovered from COVID-19. The rearrangement uses TRBV3-1 (or the pseudogene TRBV3-2) and TRBJ1-2, with D possibly TRBD1 on 5 matching bases. CDR3 bases: TGTGCCAGCAGCCAAGATCCGACAGTGGAACGGGGCTACACCTTC. This sequence encodes CASSQDPTVERGYTF.